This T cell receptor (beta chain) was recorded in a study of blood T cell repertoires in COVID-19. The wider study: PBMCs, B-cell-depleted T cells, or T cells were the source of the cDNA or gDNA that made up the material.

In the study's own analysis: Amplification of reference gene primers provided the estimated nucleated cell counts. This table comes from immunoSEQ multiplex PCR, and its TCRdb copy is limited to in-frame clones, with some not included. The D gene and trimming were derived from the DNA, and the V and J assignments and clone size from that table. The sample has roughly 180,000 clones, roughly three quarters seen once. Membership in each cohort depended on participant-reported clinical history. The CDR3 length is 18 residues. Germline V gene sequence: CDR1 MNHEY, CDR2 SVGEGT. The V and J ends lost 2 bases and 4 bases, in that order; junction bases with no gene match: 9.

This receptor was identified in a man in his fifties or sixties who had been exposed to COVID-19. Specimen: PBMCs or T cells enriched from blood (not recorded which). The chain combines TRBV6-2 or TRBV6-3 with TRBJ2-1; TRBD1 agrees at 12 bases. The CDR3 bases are TGTGCCAGCAGTTACCTACTCGGGACAGGGGGCGAGTACAATGAGCAGTTCTTC. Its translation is CASSYLLGTGGEYNEQFF.